Reported below is one TCR beta chain. This entry is derived from a study of blood T cell repertoires in COVID-19. Assay used: immunoSEQ multiplex PCR; TCRdb lists only in-frame clones, some missing. Among 400,000 to 500,000 clones listed, roughly 88% were seen once. Germline V gives CDR1 SNHLY, CDR2 FYNNEI. The CDR3 consists of 12 residues. The trim removed 7 bases at V and 2 bases at J, leaving 2 bases unmatched. This clonotype was obtained from a woman in her twenties or thirties with active or convalescent COVID-19. What was sequenced was peripheral blood. The chain carries TRBV2 and TRBJ2-7, with 7 bases identical to TRBD1. The CDR3, as DNA: TGTGCCAGCACGGGACAGACCTACGAGCAGTACTTC. This codes for CASTGQTYEQYF.